This T cell receptor (beta chain) was identified during a study of CD8 T cells in ankylosing spondylitis. Study-level results: Apparently characteristic of ankylosing spondylitis blood was a TCR beta motif (roughly eight highly homologous variants). Clones linked with disease were CD8+ and fairly uncommon in the peripheral blood.

This clonotype was seen a handful of times. Its antigen is undetermined. Trimming shortened V by 5 bases and J by 7 bases, and 11 bases separated the two germline ends. There are 12 residues in the CDR3. Germline V gene data show CDR1 as LGHDT and CDR2 as YNNKEL (reference sequence). Scientists made TCR beta libraries using quantitative 5'-RACE with molecular barcodes. TCRdb processed the 5' RACE reads anew with MiXCR; each CDR3 protein has one entry. Among some 330,000 distinct CDR3 sequences listed, under 8.5% were seen once. The chain combines TRBV3-1 with TRBJ1-1, with a possible D match to TRBD1 (5 bases). The sequenced sample consisted of blood, either unsorted or a sorted T cell fraction (not recorded which). The clonotype originates from a male donor with ankylosing spondylitis. The CDR3 bases are TGTGCCAGCAGCGACCGGGACCTTGAAGCTTTCTTT. It is translated as CASSDRDLEAFF.